The entry below describes one TCR beta chain. These data are taken from a study of blood T cell repertoires in COVID-19. Study-wide context: Acute-phase and convalescent COVID-19 samples originated in the United States, Italy and Spain.

Methods used by the authors: Nucleated cell number was recorded as an estimate derived from reference gene primer amplification. Clones were read by immunoSEQ multiplex PCR, and TCRdb kept only the in-frame ones, dropping some. V and J calls plus clone size are reproduced from that table; the DNA served to infer D and trimming. The repertoire holds over 85,000 clones, about 76% seen once, with 24% in the top ten. This CDR3 has 16 residues. CDR1 GTSNPN and CDR2 SVGIG come from the germline V gene (reference sequence). Trimming took 2 bases from V and 8 from J; bases not matched to a gene: 12. This chain uses TRBV30 with TRBJ1-4; 9 bases align to TRBD1. Sequenced sample: peripheral blood. This clonotype was obtained from a human donor in a cohort sampled during active COVID-19. The CDR3 region is CAWSPRGGTGNEKLFF. In DNA form, the CDR3 reads TGTGCCTGGAGTCCTAGGGGGGGGACAGGGAACGAAAAACTGTTTTTT.